This T cell receptor (beta chain) was obtained from a study of T cells in Graves' hyperthyroidism and ophthalmopathy. Amplified TCR beta CDR3 regions came from RNA transcripts. In the first-round RT-PCR of the TCR CDR3, the HTBI primer set was used. TCRdb ran MiXCR on the multiplex PCR reads and lists one entry per CDR3 protein. The sample consists of 490,000 or so distinct CDR3 sequences, roughly 15% of them appearing once. The CDR3 is 15 residues long. V was trimmed by 0 bases and J by 3 bases, leaving 11 bases between them. The germline V gene has CDR1 LGHDT and CDR2 YNNKEL (reference sequence). This clonotype was observed at least ten times.

The receptor's source is a woman in her 30s with Graves' ophthalmopathy. Sequencing used blood. This rearrangement joins TRBV3-1 to TRBJ1-2; D is ambiguous. Written as DNA, the CDR3 is TGTGCCAGCAGCCAAGATCCGAATAACCACTATGGCTACACCTTC. Its protein is CASSQDPNNHYGYTF. Together with reference TRBV3-1 and TRBJ1-2, the CDR3 gives the full variable domain: DTAVSQTPKYLVTQMGNDKSIKCEQNLGHDTMYWYKQDSKKFLKIMFSYNNKELIINETVPNRFSPKSPDKAHLNLHINSLELGDSAVYFCASSQDPNNHYGYTFGSGTRLTVV.